These T cell receptor beta chains were read from a single sample in a study of blood T cells in healthy people across ages. In TCRdb, the 5' RACE reads were re-called with MiXCR into one record per CDR3 protein. The table lists about 1,800,000 distinct CDR3 sequences, about 30% of them singletons. The specimen sequenced was blood. These receptors came from a woman aged 25 to 45 in good health. Each CDR3 is given without its conserved first and last residue.

J: TRBJ1-5
V: TRBV6-5
CDR3: ASRGGEGGNNQPQH

J: TRBJ2-1
V: TRBV12-3/TRBV12-4
CDR3: ASSSRTRWGNEQF

J: TRBJ1-1
V: TRBV5-1
CDR3: ASSSWISGSEAF

J: TRBJ2-5
V: TRBV28
CDR3: ASSSPGRRSQETQY

J: TRBJ2-7
V: TRBV5-1
CDR3: SSSLARYYEQY

J: TRBJ2-4
V: TRBV11-2
CDR3: ANSLSAGGTYGQY

J: TRBJ1-1
V: TRBV20-1
CDR3: SATGLYRDTEAF

J: TRBJ1-5
V: TRBV29-1
CDR3: GLPRLSQPQH

J: TRBJ2-3
V: TRBV12-3/TRBV12-4
CDR3: ASSRTVAGTGTQY

J: TRBJ2-5
V: TRBV7-2
CDR3: ASRAAGGWKTQY

J: TRBJ2-1
V: TRBV6-5
CDR3: ASSPGSRGRVEQF

J: TRBJ1-2
V: TRBV3-1
CDR3: ASRKEGLNYGYT

J: TRBJ1-1
V: TRBV6-1
CDR3: ASRPDTGRVTEAF

J: TRBJ1-2
V: TRBV12-3/TRBV12-4
CDR3: ASSYTTYYGYT

J: TRBJ2-7
V: TRBV4-2
CDR3: ASSQDPQGGGYEQY

J: TRBJ2-7
V: TRBV10-3
CDR3: AISERDYPNEQY

J: TRBJ2-3
V: TRBV28
CDR3: ASKKRVTDTQY

J: TRBJ2-7
V: TRBV4-2
CDR3: PRRAPGHEQY

J: TRBJ1-4
V: TRBV20-1
CDR3: SASTGEKLF

J: TRBJ1-3
V: TRBV12-3/TRBV12-4
CDR3: ASSLSGFGNTIY

J: TRBJ2-5
V: TRBV5-1
CDR3: ASSIGLAGMGQAQETQY

J: TRBJ1-4
V: TRBV4-3
CDR3: ASSQAKGWATNEELF

J: TRBJ2-7
V: TRBV3-1
CDR3: ASSQRGHPSYEQY

J: TRBJ2-5
V: TRBV29-1
CDR3: SGNRGALETQY

J: TRBJ1-4
V: TRBV12-3/TRBV12-4
CDR3: ASSQDSEKLF

J: TRBJ2-3
V: TRBV20-1
CDR3: SASSGADTDTRY

J: TRBJ1-2
V: TRBV7-2
CDR3: ASTLPGGSYGYT

J: TRBJ2-7
V: TRBV7-9
CDR3: ASSTLAGGRYEQY

J: TRBJ1-1
V: TRBV7-2
CDR3: ASSLSVGRGTEAF

J: TRBJ1-2
V: TRBV20-1
CDR3: SARGTGEWGGYT

J: TRBJ2-1
V: TRBV20-1
CDR3: SAMDLAWRRPNNEQF

J: TRBJ2-5
V: TRBV3-1
CDR3: ASSRNSGAQETQY

J: TRBJ2-3
V: TRBV20-1
CDR3: SARDSSGIADTQY

J: TRBJ2-1
V: TRBV19
CDR3: ASSILREPYKQF

J: TRBJ2-7
V: TRBV12-3/TRBV12-4
CDR3: ASRGSGTYRREGSYEQY

J: TRBJ1-5
V: TRBV12-3/TRBV12-4
CDR3: ASSSGVGGNQPQH

J: TRBJ2-7
V: TRBV29-1
CDR3: SVGQRGRSYEQY

J: TRBJ2-3
V: TRBV5-4
CDR3: ASSLYGGDTQY

J: TRBJ1-5
V: TRBV30
CDR3: AWGQGNQPQH

J: TRBJ1-2
V: TRBV11-2
CDR3: ASSPGYYYGYT

J: TRBJ2-7
V: TRBV11-2
CDR3: ASSPQEGEQY

J: TRBJ1-5
V: TRBV4-1
CDR3: ASSQVEGAQQPQH

J: TRBJ2-7
V: TRBV28
CDR3: ASQRAGPPEQY

J: -
V: TRBV5-1
CDR3: ASSREVLSYNEQY

J: TRBJ1-6
V: TRBV18
CDR3: ASSPSENSPLH

J: TRBJ2-6
V: TRBV28
CDR3: ASSGRQGESSGANVLT

J: TRBJ1-1
V: TRBV9
CDR3: ASSVGGQQQEAF

J: TRBJ2-1
V: TRBV5-4
CDR3: ASSRSTSSGSYNEQF

J: TRBJ2-1
V: TRBV10-2
CDR3: ASSDLAASYNEQF

J: TRBJ2-7
V: TRBV20-1
CDR3: SARTGTGLDEQY

J: TRBJ2-2
V: TRBV5-1
CDR3: ASSPAFRGLGGELF

J: TRBJ1-6
V: TRBV28
CDR3: ASSLYGEGSPLH

J: TRBJ2-5
V: TRBV4-3
CDR3: ASSQAFPGLAGEVETQY

J: TRBJ2-1
V: TRBV7-2
CDR3: ASSRTSGRVWNEQF

J: TRBJ1-2
V: TRBV6-5
CDR3: ASSNDRAANYGYT

J: TRBJ1-5
V: TRBV7-2
CDR3: ASSLARQQPQH

J: TRBJ2-2
V: TRBV2
CDR3: ASSDRAGGQSTGELF

J: TRBJ1-2
V: TRBV11-2
CDR3: ASSLQTGQGWYYGYT

J: TRBJ2-3
V: TRBV9
CDR3: ASSPMLSSTDTQY